Below, 15 T cell receptor beta chains from the same sample are listed, as sequenced in a study of blood T cell repertoires in COVID-19. TCRdb's copy holds only in-frame clones and misses some; the assay was immunoSEQ multiplex PCR. This sample has 150,000 to 200,000 clones; around 79% occur once, and the top ten carry 15% to 20%. The sample consisted of peripheral blood. The receptors originated from a man aged 60-69 years with active or convalescent COVID-19.

This sequence joins TRBV2 and TRBJ2-7; 7 nucleotides agree with TRBD2. CDR1 and CDR2 (germline): SNHLY, FYNNEI. The CDR3 runs 16 residues. V lost 6 bases, J lost 2 bases, and 13 bases stayed unmatched. In DNA form, the CDR3 reads TGTGCCAGCAGCCCCTGGGAGGGATTTGGGGCCTACGAGCAGTACTTC. The encoded protein is CASSPWEGFGAYEQYF.

This rearrangement joins TRBV11-3 to TRBJ1-1; 8 bases agree with TRBD1. Losses at the gene ends were 2 bases for V and 4 bases for J; bases not matched to a gene: 3. The germline gives CDR1 SGHNT, CDR2 YENEEA. The CDR3 runs to 14 residues. In nucleotides, the CDR3 is TGTGCCAGCAGCTTACAGGGGGCAGGCACTGAAGCTTTCTTT. Protein: CASSLQGAGTEAFF.

The CDR3 DNA reads TGTGCTAGTGGTTTGGGACAGGGGGCAGATCCTGAAGCTTTCTTT. Translation gives CASGLGQGADPEAFF. The rearrangement uses TRBV12-5 and TRBJ1-1; 10 bases fit TRBD1. The germline gives CDR1 LGHNT, CDR2 FRNRAP. The CDR3 sequence is 15 residues long. J was trimmed by 6 bases and V by 1 base; bases with no gene match: 5.

This clone was counted a few times. The chain uses TRBV6-6 and TRBJ2-7; 7 positions agree with TRBD1. Losses at the gene ends were 0 bases for V and 12 bases for J; bases not matched to a gene: 14. The germline V gene has CDR1 MNHNY and CDR2 SVGAGI (reference sequence). The CDR3 sequence is 15 residues long. CDR3 bases: TGTGCCAGCAGTTACTCGCAAGGGGCCGGAGACAGGGTGTACTTC. Translating it yields CASSYSQGAGDRVYF.

The rearrangement joins TRBV7-3 to TRBJ2-5; 8 bases agree with TRBD2. Germline V gene sequence: CDR1 SGHTA, CDR2 FQGTGA. The J segment lost 7 bases and the V segment lost 5 bases, leaving 9 bases of the junction unmatched. The CDR3 covers 14 residues. This CDR3 is CASSPTSGGGTQYF. CDR3 DNA: TGTGCCAGCAGCCCAACTAGCGGCGGGGGGACCCAGTACTTC.

This clone appeared a single time. In DNA form, the CDR3 reads TGTGCCAGCGGGAGAGACGGGGGAGCCTACGAGCAGTACTTC. It yields the protein CASGRDGGAYEQYF. The chain combines TRBV2 with TRBJ2-7; D is possibly TRBD2 (6 bases). Between the trimmed V and J ends, which lost 8 bases and 2 bases, there was a span of 16 bases. The CDR3 totals 14 residues. CDR1 is SNHLY, CDR2 FYNNEI, per germline.

The V gene is TRBV6-6, the J gene TRBJ2-1, with a tentative D call TRBD1 (6 bases). CDR1 and CDR2 (germline): MNHNY, SVGAGI (reference sequence). The length of the CDR3 is 18 residues. Deletions cut 5 bases from V and 2 bases from J, with 22 bases between. CDR3 DNA: TGTGCCAGCAGTCGATTCGGGGTGGGAAGGGGGACCTACAATGAGCAGTTCTTC. Protein product: CASSRFGVGRGTYNEQFF.

There are a few counts of this clone. The V and J genes are TRBV5-1 and TRBJ2-7; 8 bases line up with TRBD1. Trimming at V came to 2 bases and at J to 6 bases, leaving 4 bases not matched to a gene. The germline CDR1 and CDR2 sequences are SGHRS and YFSETQ. The CDR3 loop spans 13 amino acids. For the CDR3, the DNA is TGCGCCAGCAGCTTACTAACAGGGGGCGAGCAGTACTTC. Its translation is CASSLLTGGEQYF.

The chain employs TRBV7-9 and TRBJ1-3; D not resolved. V was clipped by 7 bases and J by 0 bases, with 13 bases between them. The CDR3 has 15 amino acids. The germline CDR1 and CDR2 sequences are SEHNR and FQNEAQ (reference sequence). CDR3 DNA: TGTGCCAGCACACCCATCCCGAGCTCTGGAAACACCATATATTTT. It codes for CASTPIPSSGNTIYF.

The rearrangement links TRBV10-3 to TRBJ2-7; TRBD2 matches 8 bases. The germline CDR1 and CDR2 sequences are ENHRY and SYGVKD. The CDR3 covers 14 residues. V lost 2 bases to trimming and J lost 0 bases; unmatched junction nucleotides: 0. The CDR3, as DNA: TGTGCCATCAGTGAGACTAGCGGCTCCTACGAGCAGTACTTC. It is translated as CAISETSGSYEQYF.

The V gene is TRBV5-1, the J gene TRBJ2-1; 9 bases are shared with TRBD1. The germline V gene encodes CDR1 SGHRS and CDR2 YFSETQ. Trimming at V came to 4 bases and at J to 8 bases, leaving 10 bases not matched to a gene. CDR3 length: 15 residues. Here the CDR3 reads CASSDRQGGRDEQFF. CDR3 nucleotide sequence: TGCGCCAGCAGCGACCGACAGGGGGGTAGGGATGAGCAGTTCTTC.

The genes are TRBV5-1 and TRBJ2-2, with TRBD2 matching over 7 bases. Germline assignment: CDR1 SGHRS and CDR2 YFSETQ. The V and J ends lost 4 bases and 2 bases, in that order; junction bases with no gene match: 5. The CDR3 consists of 15 residues. Written as DNA, the CDR3 is TGCGCCAGCAGCCGACTAGCCACCAACACCGGGGAGCTGTTTTTT. Amino acids: CASSRLATNTGELFF.

CDR3 in amino acids: CASSSAVGGKQYF. The CDR3 DNA follows: TGCGCCAGCAGCTCAGCAGTGGGAGGCAAGCAGTATTTT. The chain combines TRBV4-3 with TRBJ2-3; possibly TRBD2 for D (6 bases). The CDR3 totals 13 residues. CDR1 is LGHNA and CDR2 is YSLEER in the germline V gene. The germline V and J ends were trimmed by 5 bases and 11 bases, with 17 bases remaining between them.

The V call is TRBV18, the J call TRBJ2-2, with D possibly TRBD1 on 6 matching bases. Trimming stripped 4 bases from V and 1 base from J, with 10 bases between. The CDR3 runs 15 residues. The germline CDR1 and CDR2 sequences are KGHSH and LQKENI. CDR3 in DNA: TGTGCCAGCTCACAACCGACAGGGAACACCGGGGAGCTGTTTTTT. This sequence encodes CASSQPTGNTGELFF.

The V and J genes are TRBV24-1 and TRBJ2-5; no firm D call. V was cut by 1 base and J by 5 bases, with 4 bases left in between. The CDR3 runs 12 residues. CDR1 is KGHDR and CDR2 is SFDVKD in the germline V gene. CDR3 sequence: CATSDFSETQYF. As DNA, the CDR3 is TGTGCCACCAGTGATTTCAGTGAGACCCAGTACTTC.